The source of this T cell receptor (beta chain) is a study of T cell responses to AZD1222 COVID-19 vaccine. Whole-study findings and limits: Spike as a whole was targeted by vaccine-associated CD4 TCRs, dominant at 160-218 and 743-854. There were repertoire samples only from the period after the peak T cell response. Spike-specific TCR breadth and depth rose after two AZD1222 doses. The donors showed a predominance of white British ancestry and of females, with possible underestimation of clonal diversity.

This clone came up once. Its target is not known. The table came from immunoSEQ multiplex PCR; TCRdb's copy has only in-frame clones and leaves some out. Of under 80,000 clones in the sample, around 82% were seen once. Looked up from germline, CDR1 is SNHLY and CDR2 is FYNNEI. This CDR3 region has 17 residues. V lost 7 bases and J lost 1, with 17 bases in between. The material was peripheral blood, obtained 28 days after the second AZD1222 dose. J is TRBJ1-6 and V is TRBV2; no definite D call. The receptor's source is an adult who received the AZD1222 COVID-19 vaccine. CDR3 loop: CASIGPRRRSYNSPLHF. The CDR3 DNA follows: TGTGCCAGCATAGGACCCAGAAGAAGGTCCTATAATTCACCCCTCCACTTT.